These 25 T cell receptor beta chains were all obtained from the same sample, sequenced in a study of blood T cell repertoires in COVID-19. TCRdb's table, derived via immunoSEQ multiplex PCR, lists solely in-frame clones and lacks some. The data hold 150,000 to 200,000 clones, with over 75% observed a single time. The specimen was PBMCs or T cells enriched from blood (not recorded which). These receptors all stem from a middle-aged man who had recovered from COVID-19.

The chain joins TRBV21-1 to TRBJ1-5; no check of the table's D call, TRBD1, against the DNA was made. TRBV21-1 corresponds to a pseudogene. The CDR3 runs to 15 residues. As DNA, the CDR3 is TGTGCCAGCTTGCTCAGGGGGCGTTTCAATCAGCCCCAGCATTTT. It codes for CASLLRGRFNQPQHF.

The rearrangement uses TRBV9 and TRBJ2-3, with TRBD2 matching 10 bases. The CDR3 is made up of 15 amino acids. Germline V gene sequence: CDR1 SGDLS, CDR2 YYNGEE. The ends lost 4 bases at V and 2 bases at J; junction bases unmatched: 4. CDR3 coding DNA: TGTGCCAGCAGCACTAGCGGGGTGAACACAGATACGCAGTATTTT. This codes for CASSTSGVNTDTQYF.

This chain uses TRBV21-1 with TRBJ2-2; the table names TRBD1, a call not compared with the DNA. TRBV21-1 is classified as a pseudogene. This CDR3 spans 17 amino acids. CDR3 in amino acids: CASSPPSTEKNTGELFF. The CDR3 DNA reads as TGTGCCAGCAGCCCCCCGTCGACAGAAAAGAACACCGGGGAGCTGTTTTTT.

The sample holds a few counts of this clone. The chain employs TRBV6-5 and TRBJ1-2; 10 bases are shared with TRBD1. Germline CDR1 is MNHEY and CDR2 is SVGAGI. V lost 5 bases, J lost 8 bases, and 8 bases stayed unmatched. The CDR3 runs 14 residues. CDR3 sequence reads: CASSTPGQGSGYTF. The DNA for the CDR3 is TGTGCCAGCAGTACCCCGGGACAGGGGAGCGGCTACACCTTC.

The V gene is TRBV5-5, the J gene TRBJ2-5; 9 bases align to TRBD2. After removal of 0 bases from V and 3 bases from J, the junction contained 6 bases not matched to a gene. Germline assignment: CDR1 SGHKS and CDR2 YYEKEE (reference sequence). The CDR3 is 16 amino acids. CDR3 sequence: CASSLDGGGAKETQYF. CDR3 bases: TGTGCCAGCAGCTTGGATGGCGGGGGGGCGAAAGAGACCCAGTACTTC.

V and J are TRBV19 and TRBJ1-1, with 7 bases lining up with TRBD1. The V segment lost 5 bases and the J segment 11 bases; nucleotides outside the gene matches: 8. Per the germline V gene, CDR1 is LNHDA and CDR2 is SQIVND (reference sequence). The CDR3 runs 12 residues. CDR3 region: CASSRPGQVAFF. The CDR3 DNA reads TGTGCCAGTAGTCGTCCCGGACAGGTCGCTTTCTTT.

The CDR3 DNA follows: TGTGCCAGCAGCTTACTCTCTCCTGAAGCTTTCTTT. Its translation: CASSLLSPEAFF. The V and J genes are TRBV7-8 and TRBJ1-1, with D uncertain. Germline CDR1 is SGHVS and CDR2 is FQNEAQ. Trimming stripped 2 bases from V and 6 bases from J, with 7 bases between. This CDR3 has 12 amino acids.

The chain employs TRBV19 and TRBJ1-1, with D possibly matching TRBD1 (6 bases). V was pared by 4 bases and J by 7 bases, with 16 bases between. Germline V lookup: CDR1 LNHDA, CDR2 SQIVND (reference sequence). The CDR3 is 14 residues long. The CDR3 region is CASSTLQGSIEAFF. CDR3 nucleotide sequence: TGTGCCAGTAGTACGTTACAGGGATCGATTGAAGCTTTCTTT. Combining the CDR3 with reference TRBV19 and TRBJ1-1 gives the whole variable domain DGGITQSPKYLFRKEGQNVTLSCEQNLNHDAMYWYRQDPGQGLRLIYYSQIVNDFQKGDIAEGYSVSREKKESFPLTVTSAQKNPTAFYLCASSTLQGSIEAFFGQGTRLTVV.

The rearrangement joins TRBV5-1 to TRBJ1-6; the match to TRBD1 covers 7 bases. The CDR3 is made up of 15 amino acids. V was pared by 4 bases and J by 7 bases, with 8 bases of the junction left unmatched. From germline, CDR1 is SGHRS and CDR2 YFSETQ. This chain's CDR3 is CASSPDTGENSPLHF. CDR3 coding DNA: TGCGCCAGCAGCCCAGATACAGGGGAGAATTCACCCCTCCACTTT. Full variable domain (remainder filled in from reference TRBV5-1 and TRBJ1-6): KAGVTQTPRYLIKTRGQQVTLSCSPISGHRSVSWYQQTPGQGLQFLFEYFSETQRNKGNFPGRFSGRQFSNSRSEMNVSTLELGDSALYLCASSPDTGENSPLHFGNGTRLTVT.

This sequence joins TRBV4-1 and TRBJ2-5; D is possibly TRBD2 (6 bases). In germline, CDR1 is MGHRA, CDR2 YSYEKL. This CDR3 is 15 amino acids long. Trimming stripped 0 bases from V and 5 bases from J, with 13 bases between. CDR3 sequence: CASSQDVEGKETQYF. DNA of the CDR3: TGCGCCAGCAGCCAAGATGTGGAGGGGAAGGAGACCCAGTACTTC.

This clone was recorded a few times. The chain recombines TRBV30 with TRBJ1-5; D is unresolved. Trimming left V 0 bases short and J 1 base short, with 7 bases between. Germline V gene lookup returns CDR1 GTSNPN and CDR2 SVGIG (reference sequence). The CDR3 has 14 residues. The CDR3 protein is CAWSVGSSNQPQHF. The CDR3, as DNA: TGTGCCTGGAGTGTGGGCAGCAGCAATCAGCCCCAGCATTTT.

V and J are TRBV20-1 and TRBJ1-1; D possibly corresponds to TRBD1 (5 bases). The CDR3 runs to 11 residues. CDR1 is DFQATT and CDR2 is SNEGSKA in the germline V gene (reference sequence). Trimming shortened V by 6 bases and J by 5 bases, and 10 bases separated the two germline ends. The CDR3 DNA is TGCAGTGCCTTAACAGGTACTGAAGCTTTCTTT. Encoded protein: CSALTGTEAFF.

The chain joins TRBV4-1 to TRBJ2-2; 8 nucleotides align to TRBD1. Losses at the gene ends were 1 base for V and 5 bases for J; bases not matched to a gene: 9. Germline-derived CDR1 and CDR2 are MGHRA and YSYEKL. There are 17 residues in the CDR3. The DNA for the CDR3 is TGCGCCAGCAGCCAAGTTACAGGGGGGACAAGGACCGGGGAGCTGTTTTTT. Translated: CASSQVTGGTRTGELFF.

J is TRBJ2-1 and V is TRBV5-4; D possibly corresponds to TRBD1 (6 bases). The germline CDR1 and CDR2 sequences are SGHNT and YYREEE (reference sequence). The CDR3 is made up of 15 amino acids. V dropped 0 bases and J dropped 10 bases, with 17 bases sitting between them. The CDR3 nucleotides are TGTGCCAGCAGCTTGGGGCCAGGGGCGGAGTTGGAGCAGTTCTTC. Its protein is CASSLGPGAELEQFF.

The chain uses TRBV9 and TRBJ1-5; no clear D gene. CDR1 is SGDLS, CDR2 YYNGEE, per germline. Trimming stripped 4 bases from V and 10 bases from J, with 12 bases between. The CDR3 consists of 12 residues. CDR3 in amino acids: CASSLRLSPQHF. DNA of the CDR3: TGTGCCAGCAGCCTACGACTGTCCCCCCAGCATTTT.

This clone was observed once. The chain recombines TRBV3-1 (or the pseudogene TRBV3-2) with TRBJ2-5, with 7 bases fitting TRBD2. Trimming cost V 1 base and J 6 bases; bases outside gene matches: 5. The CDR3 extends over 14 amino acids. Germline CDR1 and CDR2: LGHDT and YNNKEL (reference sequence). DNA for the CDR3: TGTGCCAGCAGCCAAGCCGTTAGCGGGCAGACCCAGTACTTC. Translating gives CASSQAVSGQTQYF.

V usage is TRBV18 and J usage is TRBJ1-1; TRBD1 agrees at 9 bases. This CDR3 spans 15 amino acids. CDR1 and CDR2 from the germline V gene are KGHSH and LQKENI. V shed 3 bases, J shed 5 bases, and the junction held 7 bases outside the gene matches. This CDR3 reads CASSPSSTGGTEAFF. CDR3 DNA: TGTGCCAGCTCACCCAGCTCGACAGGGGGTACTGAAGCTTTCTTT.

The chain links TRBV7-9 to TRBJ1-1; a weak D match, TRBD1 (5 bases). CDR3 length equals 14 residues. V lost 6 bases and J 3 bases, leaving 14 bases between the germline ends. The germline CDR1 and CDR2 sequences are SEHNR and FQNEAQ (reference sequence). CDR3 DNA: TGTGCCAGCAGGCCCAGGGATCGGGACACTGAAGCTTTCTTT. Protein: CASRPRDRDTEAFF.

The J gene is TRBJ2-3, the V gene TRBV30, with 9 bases fitting TRBD2. Trimming cost V 3 bases and J 1 base; bases outside gene matches: 5. The length of the CDR3 is 15 residues. Germline V gene sequence: CDR1 GTSNPN, CDR2 SVGIG (reference sequence). The CDR3 region has the DNA TGTGCCTGGAGAAAATCTAGCGGGGGCACAGATACGCAGTATTTT. It encodes CAWRKSSGGTDTQYF.

The rearrangement links TRBV5-6 to TRBJ1-1, with 7 bases that match TRBD1. Per the germline V gene, CDR1 is SGHDT and CDR2 is YYEEEE. Trimming removed 3 bases from V and 5 bases from J; junction bases left unmatched: 7. There are 14 residues in the CDR3. CDR3 in amino acids: CASSSRGLWTEAFF. The CDR3 nucleotides read TGTGCCAGCAGCTCCAGGGGGTTGTGGACTGAAGCTTTCTTT. Full variable domain (missing parts from reference TRBV5-6 and TRBJ1-1): DAGVTQSPTHLIKTRGQQVTLRCSPKSGHDTVSWYQQALGQGPQFIFQYYEEEERQRGNFPDRFSGHQFPNYSSELNVNALLLGDSALYLCASSSRGLWTEAFFGQGTRLTVV.

CDR3 region: CASSRLLGGANTGELFF. The CDR3 DNA sequence: TGTGCCAGCAGCCGTCTTCTCGGCGGGGCGAACACCGGGGAGCTGTTTTTT. The rearrangement joins TRBV3-1 (or the pseudogene TRBV3-2) to TRBJ2-2; D possibly corresponds to TRBD2 (6 bases). With 4 bases removed from V and 0 bases from J, the gap between germline ends came to 15 bases. The CDR3 spans 17 residues. The germline gives CDR1 LGHDT, CDR2 YNNKEL (reference sequence).

This rearrangement joins TRBV2 to TRBJ1-1; D possibly corresponds to TRBD1 (5 bases). Germline assignment: CDR1 SNHLY and CDR2 FYNNEI. The CDR3 runs to 15 residues. Trimming left V 6 bases short and J 0 bases short, with 14 bases between. DNA for the CDR3: TGTGCCAGCAGGAGAGAAGGGGCGATGAACACTGAAGCTTTCTTT. Translated: CASRREGAMNTEAFF.

This chain connects TRBV7-9 to TRBJ1-6; D unresolved. Germline V gene data show CDR1 as SEHNR and CDR2 as FQNEAQ (reference sequence). The CDR3 length is 15 residues. The germline V and J ends were trimmed by 1 base and 5 bases, with 9 bases remaining between them. CDR3 residues: CASSLGRGNNSPLHF. Written as DNA, the CDR3 is TGTGCCAGCAGCTTAGGGCGAGGGAATAATTCACCCCTCCACTTT.

The chain recombines TRBV5-5 with TRBJ2-7, with 7 bases fitting TRBD1. Germline V gene lookup returns CDR1 SGHKS and CDR2 YYEKEE (reference sequence). The CDR3 length is 14 residues. After removal of 0 bases from V and 3 bases from J, the junction contained 3 bases not matched to a gene. CDR3 protein: CASSLGTGVYEQYV. The DNA for the CDR3 is TGTGCCAGCAGCTTGGGGACAGGCGTCTACGAGCAGTACGTC.

The V call is TRBV11-2, the J call TRBJ1-6, with D hard to call. Per the germline V gene, CDR1 is SGHAT and CDR2 is FQNNGV. V was trimmed by 5 bases and J by 14 bases, leaving 16 bases between them. The CDR3 consists of 13 residues. CDR3 region: CASSRVQTGTLHF. CDR3 nucleotide sequence: TGTGCCAGCAGCAGGGTGCAGACCGGGACCCTCCACTTT.